This is a list of T cell receptor beta chains from one sample in a study of blood T cell repertoires in COVID-19. TCRdb's table, derived via immunoSEQ multiplex PCR, lists solely in-frame clones and lacks some. Among about 150,000 clones listed, 85% to 90% were seen once. The sequencing sample was made of peripheral blood. The receptors come from an elderly man with acute or convalescent COVID-19. Each CDR3 is given with its conserved first and last residue. D genes are given only for firm matches. Rows give clone size only sometimes, using once, few, many, or a class for an expanded clone.

>TRBD2|TRBJ2-5|-|TRBV27
TGTGCCAGCAAGGACTTCCCGGACCCTAGCGGAAGTCAAGAGACCCAGTACTTC
CASKDFPDPSGSQETQYF
>-|TRBJ1-1|-|TRBV5-1
TGCGCCAGCAGCTTACCGGGACTGGGGAACACTGAAGCTTTCTTT
CASSLPGLGNTEAFF
>TRBD2|TRBJ2-1|-|TRBV7-6
TGTGCCAGCAGCCGAGGACTAGCGGGGAGCTCCTACAATGAGCAGTTCTTC
CASSRGLAGSSYNEQFF
>-|TRBJ1-1|-|TRBV2
TGTGCCAGCAGTGAAGGCCGGAGTAACACTGAAGCTTTCTTT
CASSEGRSNTEAFF
>-|TRBJ1-1|-|TRBV18
TGTGCCAGCTCACCACAAGGACAGAGACGCACTGAAGCTTTCTTT
CASSPQGQRRTEAFF
>TRBD2|TRBJ2-7|-|TRBV9
TGTGCCAGCAGCCCCCCTGGCGGGGGGGTGACCTACGAGCAGTACTTC
CASSPPGGGVTYEQYF
>-|TRBJ1-4|few|TRBV3-1/TRBV3-2
TGTGCCAGCAGCCAAGGGACAAATAGCATGAATGAAAAACTGTTTTTT
CASSQGTNSMNEKLFF
>-|TRBJ2-5|-|TRBV15
TGTGCCACCAGCGTAGCCGATGGGGCCCAAGAGACCCAGTACTTC
CATSVADGAQETQYF
>TRBD1|TRBJ1-1|-|TRBV28
TGTGCCAGCAGTTCCTCTCCAGGGGGCACTGAAGCTTTCTTT
CASSSSPGGTEAFF
>-|TRBJ2-7|-|TRBV18
TGTGCCAGCTCCCACGGACAGACCTACGAGCAGTACTTC
CASSHGQTYEQYF
>-|TRBJ2-1|-|TRBV24-1
TGTGCCACCAGTTTTGGGGGGGCGCCGTTTGAGCAGTTCTTC
CATSFGGAPFEQFF
>-|TRBJ2-3|-|TRBV28
TGTGCCAGCAGTTTAGTCCGAGACACAGATACGCAGTATTTT
CASSLVRDTDTQYF
>-|TRBJ1-5|-|TRBV30
TGTGCCTGGAGTGTAGGGGGGGGGCTCGGTCAGCCCCAGCATTTT
CAWSVGGGLGQPQHF
>-|TRBJ1-3|once|TRBV15
TGTGCCACCAGAGGGGTTGGGACACTCGGAAACACCATATATTTT
CATRGVGTLGNTIYF
>-|TRBJ2-5|once|TRBV6-5
TGTGCCAGCAGTTACTCGCAGGGATCAGGGACCCAGTACTTC
CASSYSQGSGTQYF
>TRBD1|TRBJ2-7|-|TRBV5-1
TGCGCCAGCAACCACGGGACAGGGCCTGTCGAGCAGTACTTC
CASNHGTGPVEQYF
>-|TRBJ1-4|-|TRBV4-2
TGTGCCAGCAGCCAAGAAGGAGTGGATAATGAAAAACTGTTTTTT
CASSQEGVDNEKLFF
>-|TRBJ1-1|-|TRBV5-1
TGCGCCAGCAGCTTTGCGGGGGCGGACACTGAAGCTTTCTTT
CASSFAGADTEAFF
>TRBD1|TRBJ1-2|-|TRBV27
TGTGCCAGCAGCCTAACCGGGACAGGGGTTGGCTACACCTTC
CASSLTGTGVGYTF
>-|TRBJ2-1|-|TRBV5-1
TGCGCCAGCAGCTTGGAGGTTTCGCAGGTTTACAATGAGCAGTTCTTC
CASSLEVSQVYNEQFF
>TRBD2|TRBJ2-1|once|TRBV7-9
TGTGCCAGTCAACTAGCGGGGATTTCCTACAATGAGCAGTTCTTC
CASQLAGISYNEQFF
>-|TRBJ2-3|once|TRBV4-1
TGCGCCAGCGGTCCCGGGAACTTATTGGATACGCAGTATTTT
CASGPGNLLDTQYF
>-|TRBJ1-6|-|TRBV5-5
TGTGCCAGCAGCTTGATCACAGGTTATTCACCCCTCCACTTT
CASSLITGYSPLHF
>TRBD1|TRBJ1-1|-|TRBV2
TGTGCCAGCAGCTTGCCCACCGGGACAGACTTCTTTTGGGCTTTCTTT
CASSLPTGTDFFWAFF
>-|TRBJ1-2|-|TRBV5-5
TGTGCCAGCAGCTCGGACTCTGCTAACTATGGCTACACCTTC
CASSSDSANYGYTF
>-|TRBJ2-6|once|TRBV3-1/TRBV3-2
TGTGCCAGCAGCCACCGGGGCTCTGGGGCCAACGTCCTGACTTTC
CASSHRGSGANVLTF
>-|TRBJ1-5|-|TRBV7-9
TGTGCCAGCAGCCAAGGACAACCTAATCAGCCCCAGCATTTT
CASSQGQPNQPQHF
>TRBD1|TRBJ1-3|once|TRBV19
TGTGCCAGTAGTACCCAGGGGGCTGGTGGAAACACCATATATTTT
CASSTQGAGGNTIYF